This TCR beta chain is drawn from a study of breast tumors, draining lymph nodes, adjacent tissues. TCRdb ran MiXCR on the multiplex PCR reads and lists one entry per CDR3 protein. The data contain approximately 190,000 distinct CDR3 sequences, over 25% of them seen just once; the ten biggest clones take up 4% to 5.5%. Findings and caveats of the study: Compared with lymph nodes, tumors were less diverse; compared with nontumor tissue, more. Luminal-like breast cancer showed significantly higher tumor–nontumor repertoire similarity than basal-like.

The J segment lost 3 bases and the V segment lost 8 bases, leaving 10 bases of the junction unmatched. Germline V gene sequence: CDR1 MNHEY, CDR2 SVGEGT. This CDR3 spans 15 amino acids. Samples came from axillary lymph nodes draining the breast cancer. This clonotype appeared a few times. As yet, its antigen is unknown. The specimen was axillary lymph node tissue. The V call is TRBV6-2 or TRBV6-3, the J call TRBJ1-5, with TRBD1 matching 7 bases. This clonotype was sampled from a female donor with breast cancer. Some clones in this sample may be carry-over from other donors' samples. The CDR3 protein is CASGTDRELNQPQHF. CDR3 bases: TGTGCCAGCGGAACCGACAGGGAGCTCAATCAGCCCCAGCATTTT.